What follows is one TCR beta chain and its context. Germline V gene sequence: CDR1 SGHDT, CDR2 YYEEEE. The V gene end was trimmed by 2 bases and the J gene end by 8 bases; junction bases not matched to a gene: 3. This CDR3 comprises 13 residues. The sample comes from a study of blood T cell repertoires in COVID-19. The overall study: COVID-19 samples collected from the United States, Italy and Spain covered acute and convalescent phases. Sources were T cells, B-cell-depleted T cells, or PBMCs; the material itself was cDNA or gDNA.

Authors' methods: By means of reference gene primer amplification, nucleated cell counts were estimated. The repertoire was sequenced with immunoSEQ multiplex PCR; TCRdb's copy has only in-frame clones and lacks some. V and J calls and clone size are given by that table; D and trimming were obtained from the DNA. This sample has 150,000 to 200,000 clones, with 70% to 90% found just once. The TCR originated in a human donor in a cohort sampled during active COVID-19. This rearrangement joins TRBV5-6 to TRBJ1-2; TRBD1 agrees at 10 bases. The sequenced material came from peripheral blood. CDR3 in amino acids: CASSFGTGDGYTF. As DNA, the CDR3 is TGTGCCAGCAGCTTTGGGACAGGGGACGGCTACACCTTC.